The rows below give T cell receptor beta chains drawn from one sample of a study of neurological immune-mediated disorders. TCRdb processed the 5' RACE reads anew with MiXCR; each CDR3 protein has one entry. The profile shows 50,000 or so distinct CDR3 sequences, roughly 3.5% of them singletons. Sequenced material: PBMCs. All receptors derive from a man aged 25-40 years with multiple sclerosis. Both conserved end residues are part of each CDR3. D genes are given only for firm matches. The size field is filled for only some rows; it gives once, few, many or a size class.

many,TRBV15,NA,TRBJ2-1,13,CATSLRTGNEQFF,TGTGCCACCAGCTTACGGACTGGAAATGAGCAGTTCTTC
many,TRBV6-5,TRBD1,TRBJ2-7,15,CASVPHRDRGYEQYF,TGTGCCAGCGTGCCCCACCGGGACAGGGGCTACGAGCAGTACTTC
many,TRBV12-3/TRBV12-4,TRBD2,TRBJ2-7,15,CASSLSGTSGYEQYF,TGTGCCAGCAGTCTCTCCGGGACTAGCGGCTACGAGCAGTACTTC
NA,TRBV10-3,NA,TRBJ1-5,12,CAISDSNQPQNF,TGTGCCATCAGTGATAGCAATCAGCCCCAGAATTTT
many,TRBV5-1,TRBD1,TRBJ2-7,14,CASSSGQVPYEQYF,TGCGCCAGCAGCTCGGGACAGGTTCCCTACGAGCAGTACTTC
many,TRBV7-2,NA,TRBJ1-1,13,CASKRRGTTEAFF,TGTGCCAGCAAGAGGAGGGGAACAACTGAAGCTTTCTTT
NA,TRBV30,TRBD2,TRBJ2-2,14,CAWKRGLNTGELFF,TGTGCCTGGAAGCGGGGCCTGAACACCGGGGAGCTGTTTTTT
many,TRBV5-8,NA,TRBJ1-2,16,CASSLRVPQVDYGYTF,TGTGCCAGCAGCCTCAGGGTGCCGCAGGTCGACTATGGCTACACCTTC
many,TRBV10-2,NA,TRBJ1-3,13,CASSEGRGNTIYF,TGCGCCAGCAGTGAGGGTCGAGGAAACACCATATATTTT
many,TRBV5-6,NA,TRBJ2-1,10,CASGKNEQFF,TGTGCCAGCGGAAAAAATGAGCAGTTCTTC
many,TRBV20-1,TRBD1,TRBJ2-7,15,CSARRLGQGELEQYF,TGCAGTGCTAGACGTCTTGGACAGGGGGAACTGGAGCAGTACTTC
many,TRBV6-2/TRBV6-3,NA,TRBJ1-1,14,CASIDPMMNTEAFF,TGTGCCAGCATCGACCCAATGATGAACACTGAAGCTTTCTTT
many,TRBV2,NA,TRBJ1-2,13,CASRGGINYGYTF,TGTGCCAGCAGGGGGGGTATAAACTATGGCTACACCTTC
many,TRBV15,NA,TRBJ1-2,12,CATSRDKGDYTF,TGTGCCACCAGCAGAGACAAGGGGGACTACACCTTC
many,TRBV10-2,NA,TRBJ2-7,14,CASSPGWGSAEQYF,TGCGCCAGCAGCCCAGGTTGGGGATCCGCCGAGCAGTACTTC
many,TRBV3-1,TRBD1,TRBJ2-1,15,CASSLQGASYNEQFF,TGTGCCAGCAGCCTACAGGGGGCCTCCTACAATGAGCAGTTCTTC
many,TRBV3-1,TRBD2,TRBJ2-7,15,CASSLGLAGVGEQYF,TGTGCCAGCAGCCTCGGACTAGCGGGAGTGGGTGAGCAGTACTTC
many,TRBV7-2,NA,TRBJ2-5,15,CASSLQGRMEETQYF,TGTGCCAGCAGCTTACAGGGTAGAATGGAAGAGACCCAGTACTTC
many,TRBV29-1,TRBD1,TRBJ2-7,13,CSVGGTGGDEQYF,TGCAGCGTTGGCGGGACAGGGGGCGACGAGCAGTACTTC
many,TRBV21-1,NA,TRBJ2-3,17,CASSKGDRGFWTDTQYF,TGTGCCAGCAGCAAAGGGGACAGGGGATTTTGGACAGATACGCAGTATTTT
many,TRBV27,NA,TRBJ1-1,14,CASSLRGVDTEAFF,TGTGCCAGCAGTTTAAGGGGGGTGGACACTGAAGCTTTCTTT
many,TRBV5-1,NA,TRBJ2-5,16,CASSLTFDRYQETQYF,TGCGCCAGCAGCTTAACCTTCGACAGATACCAAGAGACCCAGTACTTC